This T cell receptor (beta chain) was documented in a study of blood T cell repertoires in COVID-19. Study as a whole: The origin of the acute and convalescent COVID-19 samples was the United States, Italy and Spain.

Original analysis: Reference gene primer amplification in the assay estimated nucleated cell counts. Repertoires were generated with immunoSEQ multiplex PCR, while TCRdb's copy carries only in-frame clones and drops some. For V, J and clone size, that table is used; D and trimming come from the DNA. The table has about 290,000 clones, about nine tenths seen once. The CDR3 covers 15 residues. Germline values: CDR1 MNHEY, CDR2 SVGAGI. Trimming at V came to 6 bases and at J to 5 bases, leaving 9 bases not matched to a gene. The sequencing input was peripheral blood. This sequence joins TRBV6-5 and TRBJ2-1, with 8 bases lining up with TRBD2. The TCR was taken from a woman aged 30 to 39 with COVID-19, enrolled during active disease. The CDR3 DNA reads as TGTGCCAGCAGCAAACTAGCGGCCAACCACAATGAGCAGTTCTTC. Translation: CASSKLAANHNEQFF.